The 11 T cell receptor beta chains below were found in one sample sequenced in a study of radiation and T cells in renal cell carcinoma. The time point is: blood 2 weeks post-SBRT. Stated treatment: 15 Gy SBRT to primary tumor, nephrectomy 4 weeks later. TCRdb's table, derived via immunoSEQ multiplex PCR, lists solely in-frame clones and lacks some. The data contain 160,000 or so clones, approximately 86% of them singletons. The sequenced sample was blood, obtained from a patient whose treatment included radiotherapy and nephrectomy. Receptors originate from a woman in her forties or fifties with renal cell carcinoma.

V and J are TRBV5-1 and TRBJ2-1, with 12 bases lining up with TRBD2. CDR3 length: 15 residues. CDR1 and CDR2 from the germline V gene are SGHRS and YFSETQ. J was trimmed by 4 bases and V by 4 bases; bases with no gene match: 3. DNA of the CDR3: TGCGCCAGCAGCAAGACTAGCGGGGGTTACAATGAGCAGTTCTTC. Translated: CASSKTSGGYNEQFF.

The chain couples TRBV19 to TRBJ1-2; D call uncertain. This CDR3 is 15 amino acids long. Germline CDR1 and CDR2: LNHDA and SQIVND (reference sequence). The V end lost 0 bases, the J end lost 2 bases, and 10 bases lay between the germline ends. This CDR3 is CASSIDSTLNYGYTF. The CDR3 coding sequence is TGTGCCAGTAGTATAGATTCAACGTTGAACTATGGCTACACCTTC.

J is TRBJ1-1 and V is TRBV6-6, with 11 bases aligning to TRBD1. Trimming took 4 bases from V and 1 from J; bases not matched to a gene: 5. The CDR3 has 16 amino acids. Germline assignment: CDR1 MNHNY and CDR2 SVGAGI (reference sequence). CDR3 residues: CASSSGQGGKNTEAFF. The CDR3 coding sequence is TGTGCCAGCAGTTCGGGACAGGGGGGCAAGAACACTGAAGCTTTCTTT.

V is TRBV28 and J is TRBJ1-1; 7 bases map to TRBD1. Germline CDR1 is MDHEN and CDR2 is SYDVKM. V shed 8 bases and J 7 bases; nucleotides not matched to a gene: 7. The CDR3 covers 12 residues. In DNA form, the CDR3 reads TGTGCCAGCCAGGGGGATATCTTTGAAGCTTTCTTT. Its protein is CASQGDIFEAFF.

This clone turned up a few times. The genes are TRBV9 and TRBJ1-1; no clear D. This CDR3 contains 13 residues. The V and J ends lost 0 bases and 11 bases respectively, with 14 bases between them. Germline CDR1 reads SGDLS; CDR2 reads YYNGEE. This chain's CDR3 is CASSVGGVSGAFF. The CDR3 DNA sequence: TGTGCCAGCAGCGTAGGTGGTGTCTCTGGGGCTTTCTTT.

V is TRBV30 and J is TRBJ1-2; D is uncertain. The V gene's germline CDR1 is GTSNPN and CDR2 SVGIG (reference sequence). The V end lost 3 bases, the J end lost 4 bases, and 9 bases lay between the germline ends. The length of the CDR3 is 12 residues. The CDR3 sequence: CAWSPLGYGYTF. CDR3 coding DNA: TGTGCCTGGAGCCCTTTAGGCTATGGCTACACCTTC.

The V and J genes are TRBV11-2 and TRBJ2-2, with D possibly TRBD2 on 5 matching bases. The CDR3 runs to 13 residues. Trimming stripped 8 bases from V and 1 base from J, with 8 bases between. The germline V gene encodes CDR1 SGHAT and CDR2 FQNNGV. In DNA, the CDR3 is TGTGCCAGCCGGGGTCTGAACACCGGGGAGCTGTTTTTT. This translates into CASRGLNTGELFF. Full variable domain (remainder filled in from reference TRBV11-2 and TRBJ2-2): EAGVAQSPRYKIIEKRQSVAFWCNPISGHATLYWYQQILGQGPKLLIQFQNNGVVDDSQLPKDRFSAERLKGVDSTLKIQPAKLEDSAVYLCASRGLNTGELFFGEGSRLTVL.

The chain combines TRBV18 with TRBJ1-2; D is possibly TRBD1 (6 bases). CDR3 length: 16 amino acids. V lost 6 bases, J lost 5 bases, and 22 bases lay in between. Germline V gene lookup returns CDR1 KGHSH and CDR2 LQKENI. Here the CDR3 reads CASSHTRVSGDYGYTF. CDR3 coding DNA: TGTGCCAGCTCCCACACACGGGTCTCAGGGGATTATGGCTACACCTTC. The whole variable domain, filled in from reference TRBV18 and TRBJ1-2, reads NAGVMQNPRHLVRRRGQEARLRCSPMKGHSHVYWYRQLPEEGLKFMVYLQKENIIDESGMPKERFSAEFPKEGPSILRIQQVVRGDSAAYFCASSHTRVSGDYGYTFGSGTRLTVV.

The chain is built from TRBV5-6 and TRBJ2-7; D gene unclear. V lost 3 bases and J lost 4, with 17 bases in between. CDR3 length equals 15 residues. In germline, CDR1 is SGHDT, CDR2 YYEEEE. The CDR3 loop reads CASSSSTRREYEQYF. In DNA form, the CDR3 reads TGTGCCAGCAGCTCCTCAACGCGTAGGGAATACGAGCAGTACTTC.

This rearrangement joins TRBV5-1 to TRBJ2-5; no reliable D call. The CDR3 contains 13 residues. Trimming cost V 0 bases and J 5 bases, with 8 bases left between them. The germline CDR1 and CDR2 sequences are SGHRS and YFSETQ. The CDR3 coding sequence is TGCGCCAGCAGCTTGGGACTGGGTGAGACCCAGTACTTC. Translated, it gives CASSLGLGETQYF.

The CDR3 DNA reads TGTGCCAGCAGCTTGGACGGACTGGCTAATGAAAAACTGTTTTTT. This sequence encodes CASSLDGLANEKLFF. V and J are TRBV5-6 and TRBJ1-4; D remains unclear. Germline V gene data show CDR1 as SGHDT and CDR2 as YYEEEE. There are 15 residues in the CDR3. Trimming cost V 0 bases and J 3 bases, with 9 bases left between them.